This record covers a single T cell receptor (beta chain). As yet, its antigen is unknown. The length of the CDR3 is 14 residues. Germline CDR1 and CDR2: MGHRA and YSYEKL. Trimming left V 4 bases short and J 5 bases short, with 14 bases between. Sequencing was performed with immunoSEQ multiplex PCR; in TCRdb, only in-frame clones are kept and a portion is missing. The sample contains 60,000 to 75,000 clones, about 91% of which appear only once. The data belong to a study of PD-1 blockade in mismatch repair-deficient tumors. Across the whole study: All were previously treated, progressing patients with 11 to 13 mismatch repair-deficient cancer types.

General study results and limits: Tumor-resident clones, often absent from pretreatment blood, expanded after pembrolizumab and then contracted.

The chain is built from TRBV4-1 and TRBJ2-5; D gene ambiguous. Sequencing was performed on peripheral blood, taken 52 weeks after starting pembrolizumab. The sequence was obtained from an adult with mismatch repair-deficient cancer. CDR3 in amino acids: CASSPVVLGETQYF. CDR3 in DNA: TGCGCCAGCAGCCCGGTAGTCCTTGGGGAGACCCAGTACTTC.